The 7 T cell receptor beta chains listed next were all sequenced from one sample in a study of quantifying T cell responses using KT2 cells. Overall study context: RNA was reverse transcribed with TCR alpha and beta constant-region primers.

The cDNA 3' end received a ligated oligonucleotide with a UMI. First-round PCR used 3 to 4 cycles and beta primers RC1.1 and RC1.2 covering TRBC1 and TRBC2. TCRdb reprocessed the UMI-ligation and nested PCR reads via MiXCR and lists one record per CDR3 protein. The sample has 50,000 to 70,000 distinct CDR3 sequences; about 12% are singletons. The specimen was PBMCs spiked with cells of the T cell clone KT2. The origin of the receptors is a human donor.

This clonotype has just a few counts. The chain employs TRBV28 and TRBJ2-4, with D possibly being TRBD1 or TRBD2 (5 bases each). Trimming pared 3 bases from V and 1 base from J, leaving 7 bases between. Looked up from germline, CDR1 is MDHEN and CDR2 is SYDVKM. CDR3 size: 14 residues. The CDR3 loop is CASSFGGAKNIQYF. DNA for the CDR3: TGTGCCAGCAGTTTTGGGGGTGCCAAAAACATTCAGTACTTC.

The chain uses TRBV2 and TRBJ2-7; 8 bases agree with TRBD1. CDR3 size: 15 residues. Germline lookup yields CDR1 SNHLY and CDR2 FYNNEI. V lost 7 bases to trimming and J lost 4 bases; unmatched junction nucleotides: 12. CDR3 residues: CASTTGATTVYEQYF. The CDR3 DNA follows: TGTGCCAGCACGACAGGGGCGACGACGGTATACGAGCAGTACTTC.

The J gene is TRBJ1-4, the V gene TRBV14, with D maybe TRBD1 (5 bases). The CDR3 has 16 amino acids. Per germline, CDR1 SGHDN and CDR2 FVKESK. The V end lost 1 base, the J end lost 7 bases, and 16 bases lay between the germline ends. This CDR3 reads CASSQVGRGRGEKLFF. CDR3 coding DNA: TGTGCCAGCAGCCAAGTGGGACGAGGGAGAGGTGAAAAACTGTTTTTT.

This clonotype turned up a few times. The chain joins TRBV10-1 to TRBJ2-7; D unresolved. V gave up 5 bases and J gave up 6 bases, with 14 bases separating them. Germline CDR1 is WNHNN and CDR2 is SYGVQD (reference sequence). CDR3 length: 13 residues. The CDR3 coding sequence is TGCGCCAGCAGTCCGAGCCCATCAGGCGAGCAGTACTTC. It encodes CASSPSPSGEQYF.

This clonotype showed up many times. The gene calls are TRBV28 and TRBJ1-5; 8 bases are a match to TRBD1. With V trimmed by 1 base and J by 7 bases, 3 bases remained unmatched. The germline V gene has CDR1 MDHEN and CDR2 SYDVKM. This CDR3 spans 14 amino acids. CDR3: CASSLSHRGQPQHF. In nucleotides, the CDR3 is TGTGCCAGCAGTTTATCCCACAGGGGGCAGCCCCAGCATTTT.

This clonotype appeared many times. The gene calls are TRBV7-3 and TRBJ2-1; the match to TRBD2 covers 7 bases. This CDR3 contains 14 residues. Germline CDR1 SGHTA, CDR2 FQGTGA. Trimming at V came to 2 bases and at J to 7 bases, leaving 5 bases not matched to a gene. The CDR3 is CASSLGGGPNEQFF. CDR3 bases: TGTGCCAGCAGCTTAGGGGGAGGGCCGAATGAGCAGTTCTTC.

The table lists this clonotype with a few counts. The chain recombines TRBV3-1 with TRBJ2-2; 8 bases map to TRBD2. Per the germline V gene, CDR1 is LGHDT and CDR2 is YNNKEL (reference sequence). After removal of 4 bases from V and 1 base from J, the junction contained 5 bases not matched to a gene. The CDR3 extends over 16 amino acids. This chain's CDR3 is CASSPGTSGNTGELFF. The CDR3 DNA follows: TGTGCCAGCAGCCCGGGCACTAGCGGGAACACCGGGGAGCTGTTTTTT.